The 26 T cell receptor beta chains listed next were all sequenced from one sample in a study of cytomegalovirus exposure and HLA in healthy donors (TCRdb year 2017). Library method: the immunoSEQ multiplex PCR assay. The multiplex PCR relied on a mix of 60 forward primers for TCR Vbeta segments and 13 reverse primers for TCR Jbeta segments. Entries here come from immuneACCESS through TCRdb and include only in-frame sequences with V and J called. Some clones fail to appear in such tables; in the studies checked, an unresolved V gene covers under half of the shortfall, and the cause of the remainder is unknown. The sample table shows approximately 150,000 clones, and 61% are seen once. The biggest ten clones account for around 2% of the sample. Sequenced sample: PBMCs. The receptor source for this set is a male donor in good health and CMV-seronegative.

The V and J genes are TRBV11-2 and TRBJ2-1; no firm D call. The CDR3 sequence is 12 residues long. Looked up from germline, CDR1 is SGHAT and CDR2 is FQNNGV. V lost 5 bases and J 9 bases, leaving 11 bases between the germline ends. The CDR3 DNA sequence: TGTGCCAGCAGCATGACTCCTGGTGAGCAGTTCTTC. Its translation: CASSMTPGEQFF.

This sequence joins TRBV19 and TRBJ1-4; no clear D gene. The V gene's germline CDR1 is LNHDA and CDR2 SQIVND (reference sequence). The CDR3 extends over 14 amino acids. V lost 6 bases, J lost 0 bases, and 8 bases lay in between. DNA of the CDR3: TGTGCCAGTAGGCCAACAGCAACTAATGAAAAACTGTTTTTT. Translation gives CASRPTATNEKLFF.

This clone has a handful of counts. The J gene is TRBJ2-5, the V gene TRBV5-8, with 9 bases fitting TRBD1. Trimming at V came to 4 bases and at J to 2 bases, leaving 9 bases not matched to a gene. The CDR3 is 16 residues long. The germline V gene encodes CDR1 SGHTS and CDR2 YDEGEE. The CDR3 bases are TGTGCCAGCAGCCGGGACAGGGTAGGGCGGCAAGAGACCCAGTACTTC. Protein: CASSRDRVGRQETQYF.

The CDR3 sequence is CASSLELVGSGNTIYF. The CDR3 nucleotides are TGTGCCAGCAGCTTAGAATTGGTCGGCTCTGGAAACACCATATATTTT. The chain combines TRBV7-8 with TRBJ1-3; D ambiguous. There are 16 residues in the CDR3. Between the trimmed V and J ends, which lost 1 base and 0 bases, there was a span of 10 bases. CDR1 SGHVS and CDR2 FQNEAQ come from the germline V gene.

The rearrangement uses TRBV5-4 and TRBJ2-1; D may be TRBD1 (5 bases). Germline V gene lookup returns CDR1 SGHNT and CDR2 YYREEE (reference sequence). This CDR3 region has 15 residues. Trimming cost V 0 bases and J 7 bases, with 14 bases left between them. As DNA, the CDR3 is TGTGCCAGCAGCTTGGAAGGGGATGGTGGTAATGAGCAGTTCTTC. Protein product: CASSLEGDGGNEQFF.

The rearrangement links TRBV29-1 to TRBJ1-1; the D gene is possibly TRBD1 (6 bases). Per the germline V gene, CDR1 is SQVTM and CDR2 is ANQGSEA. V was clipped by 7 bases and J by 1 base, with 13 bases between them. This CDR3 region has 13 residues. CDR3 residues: CSAAHRENTEAFF. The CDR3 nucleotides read TGCAGCGCTGCCCACAGGGAGAACACTGAAGCTTTCTTT.

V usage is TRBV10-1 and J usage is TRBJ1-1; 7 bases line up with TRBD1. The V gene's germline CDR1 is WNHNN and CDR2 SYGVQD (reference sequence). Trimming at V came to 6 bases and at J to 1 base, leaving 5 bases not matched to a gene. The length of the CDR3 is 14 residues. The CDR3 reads CASRPTGPNTEAFF. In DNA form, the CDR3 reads TGCGCCAGCAGACCGACAGGGCCGAACACTGAAGCTTTCTTT.

CDR3 in DNA: TGTGCCAGCAGCTTGGCAGGGGGGTATGGCTACACCTTC. This translates into CASSLAGGYGYTF. The J gene is TRBJ1-2, the V gene TRBV5-8; 7 bases line up with TRBD1. Germline CDR1 and CDR2: SGHTS and YDEGEE. This CDR3 contains 13 residues. Trimming at V came to 0 bases and at J to 5 bases, leaving 1 base not matched to a gene.

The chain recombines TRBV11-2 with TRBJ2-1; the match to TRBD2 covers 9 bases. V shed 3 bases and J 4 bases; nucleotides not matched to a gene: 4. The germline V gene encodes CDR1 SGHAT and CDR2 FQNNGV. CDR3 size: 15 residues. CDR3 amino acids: CASSLLSGGYNEQFF. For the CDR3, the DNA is TGTGCCAGCAGCTTGCTTAGCGGGGGATACAATGAGCAGTTCTTC.

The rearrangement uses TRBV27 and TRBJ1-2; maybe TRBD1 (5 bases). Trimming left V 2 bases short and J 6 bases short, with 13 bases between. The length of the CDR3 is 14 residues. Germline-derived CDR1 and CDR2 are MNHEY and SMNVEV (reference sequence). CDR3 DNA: TGTGCCAGCAGTTTAGCGGGGACTCCTCATGGCTACACCTTC. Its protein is CASSLAGTPHGYTF.

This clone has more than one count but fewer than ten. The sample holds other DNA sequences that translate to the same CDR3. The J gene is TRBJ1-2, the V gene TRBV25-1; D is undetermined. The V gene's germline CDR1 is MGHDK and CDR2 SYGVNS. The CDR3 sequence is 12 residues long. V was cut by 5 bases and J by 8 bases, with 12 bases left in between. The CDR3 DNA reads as TGTGCCAGCAGTTCACCAGCGTGGGGCTACACCTTC. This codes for CASSSPAWGYTF.

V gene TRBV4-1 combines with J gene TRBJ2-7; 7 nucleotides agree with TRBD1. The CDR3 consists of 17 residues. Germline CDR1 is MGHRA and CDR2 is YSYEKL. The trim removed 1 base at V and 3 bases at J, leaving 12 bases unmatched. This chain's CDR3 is CASSQVPPDRTNYEQYF. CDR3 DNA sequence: TGCGCCAGCAGCCAAGTGCCACCGGACAGGACGAACTACGAGCAGTACTTC.

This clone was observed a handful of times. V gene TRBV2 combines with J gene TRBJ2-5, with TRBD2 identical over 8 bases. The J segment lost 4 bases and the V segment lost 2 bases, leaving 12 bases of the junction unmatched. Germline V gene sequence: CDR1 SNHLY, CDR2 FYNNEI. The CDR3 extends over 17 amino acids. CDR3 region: CASSESVRGGNRETQYF. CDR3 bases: TGTGCCAGCAGTGAAAGCGTGCGCGGGGGGAATAGAGAGACCCAGTACTTC.

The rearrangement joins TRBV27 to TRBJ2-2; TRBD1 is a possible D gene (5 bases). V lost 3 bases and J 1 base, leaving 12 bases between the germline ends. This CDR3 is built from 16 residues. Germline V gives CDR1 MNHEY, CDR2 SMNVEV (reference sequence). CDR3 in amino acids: CASSFLGQLNTGELFF. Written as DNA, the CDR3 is TGTGCCAGCAGTTTCTTAGGACAACTGAACACCGGGGAGCTGTTTTTT.

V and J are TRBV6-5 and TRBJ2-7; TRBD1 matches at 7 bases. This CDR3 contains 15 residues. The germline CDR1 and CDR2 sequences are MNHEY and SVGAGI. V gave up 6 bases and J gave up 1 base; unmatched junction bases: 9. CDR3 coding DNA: TGTGCCAGCAGGGGCGAGGGGGCAGGGTCCTACGAGCAGTACTTC. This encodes CASRGEGAGSYEQYF.

The CDR3 here is CASSSILAGIAETQYF. CDR3 DNA sequence: TGCGCCAGCAGCTCTATACTAGCGGGGATAGCAGAGACCCAGTACTTC. V usage is TRBV5-1 and J usage is TRBJ2-5; 10 nucleotides agree with TRBD2. The germline CDR1 and CDR2 sequences are SGHRS and YFSETQ. The CDR3 consists of 16 residues. V shed 3 bases and J 4 bases; nucleotides not matched to a gene: 9.

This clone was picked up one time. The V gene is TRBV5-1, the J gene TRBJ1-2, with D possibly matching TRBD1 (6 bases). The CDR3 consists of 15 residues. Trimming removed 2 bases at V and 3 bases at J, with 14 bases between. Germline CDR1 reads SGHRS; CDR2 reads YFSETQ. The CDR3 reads CASSFTGSRDYGYTF. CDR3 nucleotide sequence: TGCGCCAGCAGCTTTACAGGGAGCAGGGACTATGGCTACACCTTC.

The CDR3 DNA follows: TGTGCCAGCAGTGACAGGCTTGACAATGAGCAGTTCTTC. As protein: CASSDRLDNEQFF. The J gene is TRBJ2-1, the V gene TRBV7-2; maybe TRBD1 (6 bases). CDR3 size: 13 residues. Trimming removed 6 bases at V and 5 bases at J, with 11 bases between. From germline, CDR1 is SGHTA and CDR2 FQGNSA.

The CDR3 nucleotides read TGTGCCAGCAGCTTGGTGGGCCGGAATGAAGCTTTCTTT. Residues: CASSLVGRNEAFF. The chain uses TRBV13 and TRBJ1-1; D not certain. CDR1 is PRHDT and CDR2 is FYEKMQ in the germline V gene (reference sequence). V was cut by 3 bases and J by 7 bases, with 12 bases left in between. CDR3 size: 13 residues.

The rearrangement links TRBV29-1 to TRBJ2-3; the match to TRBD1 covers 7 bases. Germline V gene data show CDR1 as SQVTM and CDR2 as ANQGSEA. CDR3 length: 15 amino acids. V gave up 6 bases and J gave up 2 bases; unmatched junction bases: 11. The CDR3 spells CSVPVRQGVTDTQYF. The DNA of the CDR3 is TGCAGCGTGCCCGTCCGACAGGGAGTCACAGATACGCAGTATTTT.

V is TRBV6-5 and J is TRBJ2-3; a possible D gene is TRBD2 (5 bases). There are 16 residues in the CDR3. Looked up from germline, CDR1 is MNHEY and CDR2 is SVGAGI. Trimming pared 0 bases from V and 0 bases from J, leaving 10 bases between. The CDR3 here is CASSYSGVTSTDTQYF. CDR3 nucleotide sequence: TGTGCCAGCAGTTACTCCGGGGTAACTAGCACAGATACGCAGTATTTT.

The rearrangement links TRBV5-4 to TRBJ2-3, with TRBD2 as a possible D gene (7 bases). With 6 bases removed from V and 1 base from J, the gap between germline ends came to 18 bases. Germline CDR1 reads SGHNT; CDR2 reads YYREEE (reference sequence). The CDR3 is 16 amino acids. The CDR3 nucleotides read TGTGCCAGCAAGGTGGGGGGGCAATTTCGCACAGATACGCAGTATTTT. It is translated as CASKVGGQFRTDTQYF.

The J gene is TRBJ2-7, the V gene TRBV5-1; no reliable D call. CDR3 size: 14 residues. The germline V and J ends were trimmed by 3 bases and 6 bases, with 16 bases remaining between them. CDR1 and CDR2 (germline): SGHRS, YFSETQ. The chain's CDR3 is CASSYPTNSAEQYF. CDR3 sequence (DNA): TGCGCCAGCAGCTACCCGACAAATTCGGCCGAGCAGTACTTC.

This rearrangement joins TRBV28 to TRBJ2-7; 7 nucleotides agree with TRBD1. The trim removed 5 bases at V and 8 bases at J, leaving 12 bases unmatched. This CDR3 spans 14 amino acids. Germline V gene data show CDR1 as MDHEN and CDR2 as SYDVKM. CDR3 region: CASSKQGTRSKQYF. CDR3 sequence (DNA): TGTGCCAGCAGTAAACAGGGGACCCGATCGAAGCAGTACTTC.

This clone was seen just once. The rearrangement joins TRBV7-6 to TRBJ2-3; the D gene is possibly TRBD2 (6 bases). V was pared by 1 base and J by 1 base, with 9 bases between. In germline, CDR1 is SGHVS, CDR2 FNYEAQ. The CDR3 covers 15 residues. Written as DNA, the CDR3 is TGTGCCAGCAGCTTAGAGGCTAGCGGCACAGATACGCAGTATTTT. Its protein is CASSLEASGTDTQYF.

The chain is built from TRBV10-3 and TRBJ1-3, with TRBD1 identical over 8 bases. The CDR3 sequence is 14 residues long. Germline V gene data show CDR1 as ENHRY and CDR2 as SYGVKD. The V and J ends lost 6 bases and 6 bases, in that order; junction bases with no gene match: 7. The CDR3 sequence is CAISGTGQLNTIYF. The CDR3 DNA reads TGTGCCATCAGCGGGACAGGCCAGCTAAACACCATATATTTT.